This entry describes one TCR beta chain. In this sample, this clonotype turned up many times. The antigen it recognizes is unknown. No clone much larger than this one lies a single base away; base qualities are absent. This specimen belongs to a study of HIV-infected children after antiretroviral therapy interruption (dated by TCRdb to about 2019). For the wider study: All eight included children had a CD4+ count above 500 and a viral load below 50 copies/ml, with four on planned treatment interruption and four on continuous treatment. TCR repertoires were compared between children on planned treatment interruption and children on continuous antiretroviral treatment, alongside thymic output measurements. Continuous-treatment samples were analyzed from corresponding weeks 0, 48 and 150. Recorded exposure to EBV and CMV was present in most of the participating children. The interruption group had a median age of around 9.1 years, compared with over 7 years in the continuous treatment group. Samples from the interruption arm were taken at week 0, at week 12, at the end of interruption (week 24 or 48), and about 3 years after the study ended. Overall study outcomes, separate from this receptor: For naive CD4+ repertoires of PTI patients, CDR3 sharing between time points dropped once interruption began, while many sequences were shared between the end of interruption and 3 years later. The low number of patients is regarded as a limitation, and the data should be interpreted with caution. Minor non-naive CD45RA+ populations such as EMRA or stem memory cells might have been included among the sorted CD45RA+ naive cells. The naive CD4+ Gini coefficient rose by the end of treatment interruption, suggesting clonal expansion, and returned to baseline by 3 years.

The library was made by 3' RACE. TCR libraries were constructed from RNA with a 3' RACE protocol that used unique molecular identifiers to correct for PCR amplification bias. Amplicon libraries were pooled in groups of up to about 12 and sequenced on an Illumina MiSeq using v2 2x250 paired-end chemistry. Per the authors' processing: Decombinator was used to process the reads, assigning V and J genes and CDR3 and applying barcode-based correction of errors and PCR bias. Repertoires were subsampled to equal depth before Gini coefficients were calculated with the R ineq package. GLIPH, Hamming distance and a shared triplet metric were used to assess CDR3 similarity. TCRdb cleaned the public reads at Q25 with fastp, built clones with MiXCR and kept in-frame beta chains. Records with the same CDR3 protein are collapsed into one entry carrying the most frequent genes and DNA. The V and J calls were determined by TCRdb, not by the authors. Within this sample are tens of thousands of distinct CDR3 sequences, with around 4.1% of them counted one time only. Of the sample, 0.6% to 0.85% is held by the ten largest clones.

From the cysteine through the phenylalanine, the CDR3 covers 17 amino acids. Left in the record is the CDR3 DNA by itself, 51 bases read in frame from the first base. In the germline V gene (reference sequence), CDR1 corresponds to LGHDT and CDR2 to YNNKEL. At the junction V is shortened by 3 bases and J by 0 bases, with 17 bases in between. What this sample's treatment or condition label stands for: PENTA 11 planned treatment interruption arm or continuous ART arm. The participants, all children from the United Kingdom aged 2 to 15 years, had been on at least three-drug ART for a minimum of 24 weeks. Cryopreserved PBMCs containing at least 5 million viable cells were required, and four candidate patients were excluded because of low viable PBMC yield. Naive CD4+ CD45RA+ CD45RO- T cells were FACS-sorted from thawed PBMCs on a FACSAria III cell sorter. Sorted cells were fixed, and RNA was extracted using the RNeasy FFPE kit followed by the RNeasy Micro kit.

Recombination linked TRBV3-1 to TRBJ1-1; the D region possibly corresponds to TRBD1 (5 bases align). Sequenced material: CD45RA+ CD4+ T cells from PBMCs, pooled from several time points, taken from a donor given antiretroviral therapy, either interrupted or continuous. What the cell subset or site label conveys for this sample: naive CD4+ CD45RA+ CD45RO- T cells. This clonotype was obtained from a pool of human donors with HIV. The DNA is TGTGCCAGCAGCCAGGGGGACGGGAGCTTCATGAACACTGAAGCTTTCTTT. Translated, this gives CASSQGDGSFMNTEAFF. Extended through the reference TRBV3-1 and TRBJ1-1 proteins, this CDR3 yields the full variable domain: DTAVSQTPKYLVTQMGNDKSIKCEQNLGHDTMYWYKQDSKKFLKIMFSYNNKELIINETVPNRFSPKSPDKAHLNLHINSLELGDSAVYFCASSQGDGSFMNTEAFFGQGTRLTVV.